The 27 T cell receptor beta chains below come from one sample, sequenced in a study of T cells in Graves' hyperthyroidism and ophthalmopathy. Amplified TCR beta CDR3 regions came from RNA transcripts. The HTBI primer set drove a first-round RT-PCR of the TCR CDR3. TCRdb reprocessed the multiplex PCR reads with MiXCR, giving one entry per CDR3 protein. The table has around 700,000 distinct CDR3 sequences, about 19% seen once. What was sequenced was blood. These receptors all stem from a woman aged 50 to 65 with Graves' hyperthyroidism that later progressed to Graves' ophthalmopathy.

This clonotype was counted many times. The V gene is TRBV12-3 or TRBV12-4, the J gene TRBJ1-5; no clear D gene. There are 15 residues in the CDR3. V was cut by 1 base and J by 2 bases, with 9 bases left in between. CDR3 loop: CASSLGHAGNQPQHF. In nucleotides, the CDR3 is TGTGCCAGCAGTTTAGGGCACGCTGGCAATCAGCCCCAGCATTTT.

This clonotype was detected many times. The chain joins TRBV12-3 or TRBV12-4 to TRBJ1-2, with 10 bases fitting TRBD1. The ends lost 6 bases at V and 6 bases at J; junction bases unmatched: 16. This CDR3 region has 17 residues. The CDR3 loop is CASSSGTGDYRRHGYTF. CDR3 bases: TGTGCCAGCAGCTCCGGGACAGGGGATTATCGGCGCCATGGCTACACCTTC.

The CDR3 here is CASSPKTGVGDYGYTF. As DNA, the CDR3 is TGTGCCAGCAGCCCAAAGACAGGGGTAGGGGACTATGGCTACACCTTC. V usage is TRBV7-6 and J usage is TRBJ1-2; 8 bases match TRBD1. The CDR3 spans 16 residues. V gave up 5 bases and J gave up 3 bases; unmatched junction bases: 11. Germline CDR1 is SGHVS and CDR2 is FNYEAQ.

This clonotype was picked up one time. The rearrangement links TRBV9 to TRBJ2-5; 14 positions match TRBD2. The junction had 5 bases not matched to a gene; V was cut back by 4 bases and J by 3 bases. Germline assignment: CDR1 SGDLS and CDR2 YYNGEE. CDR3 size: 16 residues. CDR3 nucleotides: TGTGCCAGCAGCCTCAAGGGACTAGCGGGGGAAGAGACCCAGTACTTC. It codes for CASSLKGLAGEETQYF.

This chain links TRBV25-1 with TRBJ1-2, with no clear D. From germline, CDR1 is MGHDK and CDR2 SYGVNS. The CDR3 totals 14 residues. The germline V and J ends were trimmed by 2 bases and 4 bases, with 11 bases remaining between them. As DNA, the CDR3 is TGTGCCAGCAGTGAACCCCTTGTGTCCTATGGCTACACCTTC. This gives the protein CASSEPLVSYGYTF.

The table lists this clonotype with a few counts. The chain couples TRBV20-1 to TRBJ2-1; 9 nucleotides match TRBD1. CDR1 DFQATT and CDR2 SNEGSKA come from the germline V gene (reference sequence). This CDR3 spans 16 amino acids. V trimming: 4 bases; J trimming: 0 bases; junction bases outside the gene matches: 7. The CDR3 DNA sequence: TGCAGTGCTAATAACAGGGGGCGAAGCTCCTACAATGAGCAGTTCTTC. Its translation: CSANNRGRSSYNEQFF.

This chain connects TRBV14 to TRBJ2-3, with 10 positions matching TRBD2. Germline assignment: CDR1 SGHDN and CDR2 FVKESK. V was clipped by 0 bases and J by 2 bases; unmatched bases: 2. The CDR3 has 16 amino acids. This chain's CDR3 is CASSQDLAGDTDTQYF. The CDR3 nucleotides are TGTGCCAGCAGCCAAGACCTAGCGGGGGACACAGATACGCAGTATTTT.

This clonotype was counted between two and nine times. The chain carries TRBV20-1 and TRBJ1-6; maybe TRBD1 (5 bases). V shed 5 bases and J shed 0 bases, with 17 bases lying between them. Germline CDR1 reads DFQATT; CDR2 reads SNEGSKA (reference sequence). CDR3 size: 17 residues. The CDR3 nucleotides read TGCAGTGCTCCCCCTCTTCGGGGCGGCTCCTATAATTCACCCCTCCACTTT. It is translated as CSAPPLRGGSYNSPLHF.

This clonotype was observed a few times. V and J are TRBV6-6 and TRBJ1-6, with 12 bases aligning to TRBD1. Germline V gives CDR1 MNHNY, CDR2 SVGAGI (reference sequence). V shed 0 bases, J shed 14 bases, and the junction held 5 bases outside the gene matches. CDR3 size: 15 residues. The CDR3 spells CASSYSPGQGATLHF. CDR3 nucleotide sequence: TGTGCCAGCAGTTACTCTCCGGGACAGGGGGCAACCCTCCACTTT.

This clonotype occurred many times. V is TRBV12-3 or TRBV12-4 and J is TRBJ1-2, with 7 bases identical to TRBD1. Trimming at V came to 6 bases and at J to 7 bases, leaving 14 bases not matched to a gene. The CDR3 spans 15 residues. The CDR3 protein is CASRGTQGTGFGYTF. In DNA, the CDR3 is TGTGCCAGCAGGGGTACACAGGGGACCGGTTTTGGCTACACCTTC.

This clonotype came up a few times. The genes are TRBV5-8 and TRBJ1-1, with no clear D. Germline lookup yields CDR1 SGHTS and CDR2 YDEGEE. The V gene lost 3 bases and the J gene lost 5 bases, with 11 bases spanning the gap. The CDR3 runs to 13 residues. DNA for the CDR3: TGTGCCAGCAGCTCCGGCGCGGGGACTGAAGCTTTCTTT. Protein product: CASSSGAGTEAFF.

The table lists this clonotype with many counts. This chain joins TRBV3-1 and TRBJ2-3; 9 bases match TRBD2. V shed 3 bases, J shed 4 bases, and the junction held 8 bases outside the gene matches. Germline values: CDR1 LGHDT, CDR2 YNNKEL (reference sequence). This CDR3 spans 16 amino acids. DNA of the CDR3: TGTGCCAGCAGCCAGGCCCAGACTAGCGGCCCAGATACGCAGTATTTT. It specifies CASSQAQTSGPDTQYF.

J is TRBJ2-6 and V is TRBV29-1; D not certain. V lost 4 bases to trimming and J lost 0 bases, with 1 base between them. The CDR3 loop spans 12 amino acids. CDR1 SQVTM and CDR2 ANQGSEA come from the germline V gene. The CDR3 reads CSVVSGANVLTF. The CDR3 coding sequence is TGCAGCGTTGTCTCTGGGGCCAACGTCCTGACTTTC.

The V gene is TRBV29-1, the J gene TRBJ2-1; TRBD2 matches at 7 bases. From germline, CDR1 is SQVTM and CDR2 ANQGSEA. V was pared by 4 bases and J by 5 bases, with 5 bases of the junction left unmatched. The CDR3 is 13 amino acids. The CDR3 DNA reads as TGCAGCGTTGTGGGGGGGACGCACAATGAGCAGTTCTTC. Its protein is CSVVGGTHNEQFF.

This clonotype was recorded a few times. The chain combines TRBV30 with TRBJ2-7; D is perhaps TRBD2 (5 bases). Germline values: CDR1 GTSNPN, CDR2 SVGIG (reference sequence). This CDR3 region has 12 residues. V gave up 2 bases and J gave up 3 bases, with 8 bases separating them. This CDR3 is CAWSWTVYEQYF. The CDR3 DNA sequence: TGTGCCTGGAGTTGGACTGTCTACGAGCAGTACTTC. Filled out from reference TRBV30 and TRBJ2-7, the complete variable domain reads SQTIHQWPATLVQPVGSPLSLECTVEGTSNPNLYWYRQAAGRGLQLLFYSVGIGQISSEVPQNLSASRPQDRQFILSSKKLLLSDSGFYLCAWSWTVYEQYFGPGTRLTVT.

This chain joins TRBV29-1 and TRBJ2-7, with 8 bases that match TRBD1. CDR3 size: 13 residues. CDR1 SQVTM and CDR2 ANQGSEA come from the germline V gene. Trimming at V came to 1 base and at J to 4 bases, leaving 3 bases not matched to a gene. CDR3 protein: CSVEGGTGYEQYF. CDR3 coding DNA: TGCAGCGTTGAAGGGGGGACAGGATACGAGCAGTACTTC.

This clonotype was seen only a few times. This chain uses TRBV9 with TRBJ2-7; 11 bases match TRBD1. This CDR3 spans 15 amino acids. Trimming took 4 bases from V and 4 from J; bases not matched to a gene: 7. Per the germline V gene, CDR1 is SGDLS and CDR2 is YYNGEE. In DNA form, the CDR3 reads TGTGCCAGCAGCTACGGACAGGGGGCGGGTTACGAGCAGTACTTC. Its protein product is CASSYGQGAGYEQYF.

In DNA form, the CDR3 reads TGTGCCAGCAGCTGGACAGGGACGGAGCTGTTTTTT. Translated: CASSWTGTELFF. The chain combines TRBV5-6 with TRBJ2-2; TRBD1 matches at 8 bases. The CDR3 covers 12 residues. V lost 3 bases, J lost 10 bases, and 2 bases stayed unmatched. The germline CDR1 and CDR2 sequences are SGHDT and YYEEEE.

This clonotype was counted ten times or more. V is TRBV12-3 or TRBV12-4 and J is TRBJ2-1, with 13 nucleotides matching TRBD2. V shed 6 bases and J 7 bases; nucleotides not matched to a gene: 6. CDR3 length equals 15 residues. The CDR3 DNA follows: TGTGCCAGCAGGCCACTAGCGGGGGGGCGAAATGAGCAGTTCTTC. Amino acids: CASRPLAGGRNEQFF.

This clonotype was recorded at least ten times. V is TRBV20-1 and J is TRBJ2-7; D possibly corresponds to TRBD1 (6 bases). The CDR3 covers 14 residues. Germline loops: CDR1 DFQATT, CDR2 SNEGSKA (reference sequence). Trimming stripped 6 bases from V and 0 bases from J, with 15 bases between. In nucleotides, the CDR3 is TGCAGTGCCACATACAGGGATCTCTCCTACGAGCAGTACTTC. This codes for CSATYRDLSYEQYF.

CDR3 sequence reads: CAISGGQGSPLHF. In DNA, the CDR3 is TGTGCCATCAGTGGGGGACAGGGTTCACCCCTCCACTTT. The V call is TRBV10-3, the J call TRBJ1-6; 9 bases match TRBD1. This CDR3 region has 13 residues. Germline CDR1 and CDR2: ENHRY and SYGVKD. V lost 4 bases to trimming and J lost 9 bases; unmatched junction nucleotides: 1.

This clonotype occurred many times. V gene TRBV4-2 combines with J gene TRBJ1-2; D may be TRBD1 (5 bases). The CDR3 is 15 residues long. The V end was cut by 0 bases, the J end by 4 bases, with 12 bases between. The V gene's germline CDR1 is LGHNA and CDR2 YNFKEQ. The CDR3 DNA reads TGTGCCAGCAGCCAAGATCCGGAGACAGTCTATGGCTACACCTTC. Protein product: CASSQDPETVYGYTF.

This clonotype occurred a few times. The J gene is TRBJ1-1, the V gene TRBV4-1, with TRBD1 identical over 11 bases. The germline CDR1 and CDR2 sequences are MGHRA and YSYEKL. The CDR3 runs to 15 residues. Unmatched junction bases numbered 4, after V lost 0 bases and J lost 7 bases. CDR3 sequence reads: CASSQDGQGANEAFF. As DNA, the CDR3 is TGCGCCAGCAGCCAAGATGGACAGGGGGCGAATGAAGCTTTCTTT.

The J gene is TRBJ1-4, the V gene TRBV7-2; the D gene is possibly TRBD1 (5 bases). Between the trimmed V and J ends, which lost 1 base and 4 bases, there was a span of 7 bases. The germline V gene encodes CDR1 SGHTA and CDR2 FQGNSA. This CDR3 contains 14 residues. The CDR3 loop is CASSLEGFNEKLFF. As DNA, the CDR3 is TGTGCCAGCAGCTTAGAGGGGTTTAATGAAAAACTGTTTTTT.

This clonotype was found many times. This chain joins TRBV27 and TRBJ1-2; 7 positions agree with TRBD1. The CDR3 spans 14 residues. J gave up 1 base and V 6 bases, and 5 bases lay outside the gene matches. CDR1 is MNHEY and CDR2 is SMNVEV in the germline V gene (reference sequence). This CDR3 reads CASRGTGVNYGYTF. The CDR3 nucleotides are TGTGCCAGCAGGGGAACAGGGGTTAACTATGGCTACACCTTC.

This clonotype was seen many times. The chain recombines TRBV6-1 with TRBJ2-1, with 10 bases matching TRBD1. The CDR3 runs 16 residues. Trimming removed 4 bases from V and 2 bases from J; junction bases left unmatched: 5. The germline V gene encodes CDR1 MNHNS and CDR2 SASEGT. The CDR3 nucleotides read TGTGCCAGCAGTGTGACCGACAGGGGGCCCTACAATGAGCAGTTCTTC. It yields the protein CASSVTDRGPYNEQFF.

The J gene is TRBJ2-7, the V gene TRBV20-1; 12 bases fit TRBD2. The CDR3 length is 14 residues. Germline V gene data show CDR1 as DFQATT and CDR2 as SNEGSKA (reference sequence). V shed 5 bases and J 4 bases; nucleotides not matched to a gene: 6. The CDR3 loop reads CSAVLAGGGYEQYF. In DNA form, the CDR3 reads TGCAGTGCTGTCCTAGCGGGGGGGGGGTACGAGCAGTACTTC.